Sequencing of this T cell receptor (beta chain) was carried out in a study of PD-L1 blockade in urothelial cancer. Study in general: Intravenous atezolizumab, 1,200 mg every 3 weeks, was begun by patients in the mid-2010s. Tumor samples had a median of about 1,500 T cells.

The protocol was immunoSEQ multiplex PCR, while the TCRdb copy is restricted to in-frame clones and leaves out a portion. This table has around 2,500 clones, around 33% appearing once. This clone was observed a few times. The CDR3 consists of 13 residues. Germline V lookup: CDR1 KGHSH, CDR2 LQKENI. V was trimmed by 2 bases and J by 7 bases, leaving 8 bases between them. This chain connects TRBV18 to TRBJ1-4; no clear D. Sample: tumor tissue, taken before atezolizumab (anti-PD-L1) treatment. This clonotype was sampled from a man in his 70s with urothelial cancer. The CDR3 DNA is TGTGCCAGCTCACCAACGGGAGGTGAAAAACTGTTTTTT. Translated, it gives CASSPTGGEKLFF.